One and the same sample provided the 20 T cell receptor beta chains below, sequenced in a study of blood T cell repertoires in COVID-19. Repertoires were generated with immunoSEQ multiplex PCR, while TCRdb's copy carries only in-frame clones and drops some. The sample yields 200,000 to 250,000 clones, about nine tenths seen once. The sequenced sample was peripheral blood. These receptors were taken from a woman in her sixties with acute or convalescent COVID-19.

The CDR3 spells CASSIGQGNTEAFF. Written as DNA, the CDR3 is TGTGCCAGCAGTATAGGACAGGGGAACACTGAAGCTTTCTTT. The chain carries TRBV2 and TRBJ1-1; 8 bases align to TRBD1. This CDR3 is built from 14 residues. Per germline, CDR1 SNHLY and CDR2 FYNNEI. J gave up 1 base and V 5 bases, and 3 bases lay outside the gene matches.

This clone was found once. One end of the junction does not line up with germline, which may come from a read error. The chain combines TRBV5-6 with TRBJ2-7; D possibly corresponds to TRBD1 (5 bases). Germline-derived CDR1 and CDR2 are SGHDT and YYEEEE. The CDR3 length is 12 residues. The CDR3 here is CASSLDRYGQYF. The CDR3, as DNA: TGTGCCAGCAGCTTGGACAGGTACGGGCAGTACTTC. The full variable domain, its missing parts supplied by reference TRBV5-6 and TRBJ2-7, is DAGVTQSPTHLIKTRGQQVTLRCSPKSGHDTVSWYQQALGQGPQFIFQYYEEEERQRGNFPDRFSGHQFPNYSSELNVNALLLGDSALYLCASSLDRYGQYFGPGTRLTVT.

This clone has a single count. The rearrangement links TRBV19 to TRBJ2-7; 9 nucleotides align to TRBD1. The CDR3 contains 14 residues. Losses at the gene ends were 4 bases for V and 2 bases for J; bases not matched to a gene: 3. Germline V CDR1 and CDR2: LNHDA, SQIVND (reference sequence). CDR3 nucleotide sequence: TGTGCCAGTAGTACCCGGACAGGGGCCTACGAGCAGTACTTC. Translating gives CASSTRTGAYEQYF.

The V call is TRBV11-2, the J call TRBJ1-2; possibly TRBD1 for D (6 bases). CDR3 length: 15 amino acids. Between the trimmed V and J ends, which lost 5 bases and 3 bases, there was a span of 16 bases. Germline CDR1 reads SGHAT; CDR2 reads FQNNGV. This chain's CDR3 is CASSPHLGQYYGYTF. For the CDR3, the DNA is TGTGCCAGCAGCCCCCACCTCGGACAGTACTATGGCTACACCTTC. The complete variable domain, with remaining parts taken from reference TRBV11-2 and TRBJ1-2, reads EAGVAQSPRYKIIEKRQSVAFWCNPISGHATLYWYQQILGQGPKLLIQFQNNGVVDDSQLPKDRFSAERLKGVDSTLKIQPAKLEDSAVYLCASSPHLGQYYGYTFGSGTRLTVV.

The V gene is TRBV7-8, the J gene TRBJ2-1, with 13 nucleotides matching TRBD2. The germline CDR1 and CDR2 sequences are SGHVS and FQNEAQ. CDR3 length: 17 amino acids. With V trimmed by 4 bases and J by 7 bases, 10 bases remained unmatched. CDR3 DNA sequence: TGTGCCAGCAGCTCGTTGACTGGACTAGCGGGAGTAAATGAGCAGTTCTTC. Translation gives CASSSLTGLAGVNEQFF. The variable domain in full, completed from reference TRBV7-8 and TRBJ2-1, reads GAGVSQSPRYKVAKRGQDVALRCDPISGHVSLFWYQQALGQGPEFLTYFQNEAQLDKSGLPSDRFFAERPEGSVSTLKIQRTQQEDSAVYLCASSSLTGLAGVNEQFFGPGTRLTVL.

This clone was found a few times. The chain joins TRBV6-5 to TRBJ1-1; D is perhaps TRBD1 (5 bases). The CDR3 is 13 amino acids. V was pared by 8 bases and J by 1 base, with 11 bases between. CDR1 MNHEY and CDR2 SVGAGI come from the germline V gene. The CDR3 bases are TGTGCCAGCGTTAGGGACTCGAACACTGAAGCTTTCTTT. It codes for CASVRDSNTEAFF.

The chain carries TRBV28 and TRBJ1-2, with D maybe TRBD1 (6 bases). The CDR3 spans 14 residues. Germline V CDR1 and CDR2: MDHEN, SYDVKM. V was trimmed by 7 bases and J by 4 bases, leaving 16 bases between them. CDR3 protein: CASTNTGPPYGYTF. The CDR3 nucleotides read TGTGCCAGCACTAATACAGGGCCCCCCTATGGCTACACCTTC.

The chain links TRBV7-2 to TRBJ1-3, with 9 nucleotides matching TRBD1. With V trimmed by 5 bases and J by 3 bases, 8 bases remained unmatched. Germline V gives CDR1 SGHTA, CDR2 FQGNSA. This CDR3 contains 16 residues. CDR3 amino acids: CASSRQQGAGGNTIYF. CDR3 in DNA: TGTGCCAGCAGCAGACAACAGGGGGCGGGTGGAAACACCATATATTTT.

This rearrangement joins TRBV11-1 to TRBJ2-5; 11 bases agree with TRBD1. CDR1 is SGHAT and CDR2 is FQDESV in the germline V gene (reference sequence). This CDR3 region has 16 residues. Germline trimming cut 1 base from V and 6 bases from J; bases unmatched to any gene: 7. CDR3 coding DNA: TGTGCCAGCAGCTTAGGACGGGACAGGGGGGGGCAGACCCAGTACTTC. The encoded protein is CASSLGRDRGGQTQYF.

V gene TRBV15 combines with J gene TRBJ2-7, with D perhaps matching TRBD1 (6 bases). With 2 bases removed from V and 3 bases from J, the gap between germline ends came to 17 bases. This CDR3 spans 16 amino acids. Per germline, CDR1 LNHNV and CDR2 YYDKDF (reference sequence). In nucleotides, the CDR3 is TGTGCCACCAGCAGACATACAGGGTTCCCTGACTACGAGCAGTACTTC. Its protein product is CATSRHTGFPDYEQYF.

The chain links TRBV10-1 to TRBJ2-3, with 7 nucleotides matching TRBD1. V shed 0 bases and J 4 bases; nucleotides not matched to a gene: 4. The CDR3 is made up of 15 amino acids. The germline CDR1 and CDR2 sequences are WNHNN and SYGVQD (reference sequence). The CDR3 sequence is CASSESRGRSDTQYF. CDR3 sequence (DNA): TGCGCCAGCAGTGAGTCTAGGGGGCGGTCAGATACGCAGTATTTT.

The chain carries TRBV5-6 and TRBJ2-7, with 11 bases identical to TRBD1. This CDR3 contains 15 residues. CDR1 and CDR2 from the germline V gene are SGHDT and YYEEEE. J was trimmed by 0 bases and V by 8 bases; bases with no gene match: 7. DNA of the CDR3: TGTGCCAGTCGGAGGGGGACAGGGGGCTCCTACGAGCAGTACTTC. Translation gives CASRRGTGGSYEQYF. The full variable domain, in which reference TRBV5-6 and TRBJ2-7 provide the parts outside the CDR3, is DAGVTQSPTHLIKTRGQQVTLRCSPKSGHDTVSWYQQALGQGPQFIFQYYEEEERQRGNFPDRFSGHQFPNYSSELNVNALLLGDSALYLCASRRGTGGSYEQYFGPGTRLTVT.

The gene calls are TRBV5-1 and TRBJ2-1; 9 bases fit TRBD2. The CDR3 is 15 amino acids. V lost 0 bases, J lost 7 bases, and 5 bases stayed unmatched. Germline CDR1 SGHRS, CDR2 YFSETQ. The CDR3 loop is CASSLVVREGNEQFF. CDR3 coding DNA: TGCGCCAGCAGCTTGGTGGTGCGGGAGGGGAATGAGCAGTTCTTC.

In its sample, this clone was seen once. The rearrangement links TRBV5-6 to TRBJ2-1, with D unresolved. The CDR3 is 12 residues long. V was cut by 2 bases and J by 12 bases, with 12 bases left in between. Germline V CDR1 and CDR2: SGHDT, YYEEEE. CDR3 region: CASSFLTRTQFF. The DNA for the CDR3 is TGTGCCAGCAGCTTCCTGACTCGAACGCAGTTCTTC.

The chain is built from TRBV7-9 and TRBJ1-4; weak D call: TRBD1 (5 bases). Germline CDR1 reads SEHNR; CDR2 reads FQNEAQ (reference sequence). The CDR3 extends over 16 amino acids. The V gene lost 6 bases and the J gene lost 3 bases, with 17 bases spanning the gap. This chain's CDR3 is CASSRRQGSANEKLFF. The CDR3 nucleotides read TGTGCCAGCAGTCGAAGGCAGGGTTCGGCTAATGAAAAACTGTTTTTT.

V and J are TRBV19 and TRBJ2-5, with TRBD2 matching 7 bases. Germline lookup yields CDR1 LNHDA and CDR2 SQIVND (reference sequence). V lost 5 bases and J lost 4; bases outside the gene matches: 7. This CDR3 is 14 amino acids long. The CDR3, as DNA: TGTGCCAGTAGTCCGAGCGGGGTGGGAGAGACCCAGTACTTC. As protein: CASSPSGVGETQYF.

This chain joins TRBV7-2 and TRBJ2-5; D not resolved. Deletions cut 2 bases from V and 4 bases from J, with 11 bases between. CDR1 and CDR2 from the germline V gene are SGHTA and FQGNSA. CDR3 length: 14 amino acids. The CDR3 nucleotides are TGTGCCAGCAGCTTAAGGAGTAGTACAGAGACCCAGTACTTC. It yields the protein CASSLRSSTETQYF.

The chain joins TRBV5-1 to TRBJ1-2; 9 bases line up with TRBD1. The CDR3 is 15 residues long. Trimming cost V 3 bases and J 4 bases; bases outside gene matches: 7. Germline-derived CDR1 and CDR2 are SGHRS and YFSETQ. CDR3 region: CASSSWTGVSYGYTF. The CDR3 nucleotides are TGCGCCAGCAGCTCGTGGACAGGGGTGAGCTATGGCTACACCTTC.

The chain employs TRBV6-5 and TRBJ1-5, with D maybe TRBD1 (6 bases). V was shortened by 6 bases and J by 3 bases, with 15 bases between the two germline ends. CDR3 length: 15 amino acids. The germline gives CDR1 MNHEY, CDR2 SVGAGI. CDR3 DNA: TGTGCCAGCAGAGCCCTTACAGGGATCAATCAGCCCCAGCATTTT. Its protein product is CASRALTGINQPQHF.

This chain links TRBV7-2 with TRBJ2-3, with 8 bases identical to TRBD1. The CDR3 spans 18 residues. CDR1 is SGHTA, CDR2 FQGNSA, per germline. J was trimmed by 2 bases and V by 1 base; bases with no gene match: 11. CDR3 sequence reads: CASSLVRVVGQDTDTQYF. CDR3 nucleotide sequence: TGTGCCAGCAGCTTAGTTAGGGTGGTGGGACAGGACACAGATACGCAGTATTTT.